Listed here are 29 T cell receptor beta chains from one sample, sequenced in a study of T cells in Graves' hyperthyroidism and ophthalmopathy. Amplification of TCR beta CDR3 regions used RNA as the template. HTBI primers drove first-round RT-PCR of the TCR CDR3. MiXCR was run by TCRdb on the multiplex PCR reads, yielding one entry per CDR3 protein. This table holds more than 550,000 distinct CDR3 sequences, roughly 45% found once. Sequencing was done on a sample of peripheral blood or thyroid tissue (not recorded which). The receptors stem from an adult man with Graves' disease, either hyperthyroidism or ophthalmopathy (not recorded which).

To note about this clonotype: At one of its ends the junction is not consistent with the germline gene, which may arise from a read error. This chain connects TRBV7-9 to TRBJ1-3; the D is unclear. This CDR3 spans 16 amino acids. CDR1 and CDR2 from the germline V gene are SEHNR and FQNEAQ (reference sequence). CDR3: CASSQEPGISGNTIYF. CDR3 DNA sequence: TGCGCCAGCAGCCAAGAACCGGGAATCTCTGGAAACACCATATATTTT.

Points on this clonotype: A much larger clone sits a single nucleotide away, making a read error possible. The chain links TRBV10-2 to TRBJ1-1; TRBD1 matches at 7 bases. The CDR3 runs 14 residues. Germline CDR1 is WSHSY and CDR2 is SAAADI. CDR3 in DNA: TGCGCCCGCAGGTTGGGACAGTTGGACACTGAAGCTTTCTTT. Translating gives CARRLGQLDTEAFF.

As concerns this clonotype: The junction does not match germline at one end; this may be a read error. The chain links TRBV14 to TRBJ1-1, with D uncertain. The CDR3 covers 14 residues. CDR1 SGHDN and CDR2 FVKESK come from the germline V gene. The CDR3 sequence: CASSLQRMNTETFF. DNA for the CDR3: TGTGCCAGCAGCCTACAGCGCATGAACACTGAAACTTTCTTT.

The chain carries TRBV25-1 and TRBJ1-4, with a tentative D call TRBD1 (6 bases). The germline V gene encodes CDR1 MGHDK and CDR2 SYGVNS. The germline V and J ends were trimmed by 4 bases and 7 bases, with 22 bases remaining between them. The CDR3 sequence is 17 residues long. The CDR3 loop reads CASSARGDGALGEKLFF. In DNA, the CDR3 is TGTGCCAGCAGTGCTAGGGGGGACGGGGCCTTAGGTGAAAAACTGTTTTTT.

The chain is built from TRBV7-9 and TRBJ1-4, with D possibly TRBD1 on 5 matching bases. This CDR3 region has 16 residues. Trimming took off 1 base at V and 0 bases at J, with 9 bases between the two ends. Germline V gene sequence: CDR1 SEHNR, CDR2 FQNEAQ (reference sequence). CDR3 sequence reads: CASSLGAGATNEKLFF. CDR3 DNA: TGTGCCAGCAGCTTAGGAGCGGGGGCAACTAATGAAAAACTGTTTTTT.

This clonotype was observed at least ten times. The V gene is TRBV2, the J gene TRBJ2-7; 8 bases fit TRBD1. CDR3 length: 12 amino acids. Trimming cost V 8 bases and J 6 bases; bases outside gene matches: 6. Germline V lookup: CDR1 SNHLY, CDR2 FYNNEI. Written as DNA, the CDR3 is TGTGCCAGCCTGGACAGGGTGGGCGAGCAGTACTTC. Its protein product is CASLDRVGEQYF.

V gene TRBV7-8 combines with J gene TRBJ1-2; D is ambiguous. Germline CDR1 is SGHVS and CDR2 is FQNEAQ. The CDR3 extends over 13 amino acids. V was cut by 1 base and J by 9 bases, with 12 bases left in between. The CDR3 DNA reads TGTGCCAGCAGCTTAGTTTTCGGGGAGCGCTACACCTTC. Translated: CASSLVFGERYTF.

This clonotype showed up many times. In DNA, the CDR3 is TGTGCCATCCGGGACGGTGTGGTTTCACCCCTCCACTTT. It codes for CAIRDGVVSPLHF. The genes are TRBV24-1 and TRBJ1-6, with D maybe TRBD1 (5 bases). The CDR3 sequence is 13 residues long. V was clipped by 11 bases and J by 9 bases, with 16 bases between them. In germline, CDR1 is KGHDR, CDR2 SFDVKD.

V gene TRBV19 combines with J gene TRBJ1-5; the D gene is possibly TRBD1 (6 bases). Per germline, CDR1 LNHDA and CDR2 SQIVND (reference sequence). Trimming cost V 7 bases and J 6 bases, with 16 bases left between them. This CDR3 region has 14 residues. CDR3 bases: TGTGCCAGTAATACAGGGTGGACAAGTCAGCCCCAGCATTTT. It yields the protein CASNTGWTSQPQHF.

The chain has TRBV14 and TRBJ2-7, with D perhaps TRBD1 (5 bases). Trimming stripped 0 bases from V and 0 bases from J, with 12 bases between. The CDR3 loop spans 16 amino acids. Germline V gives CDR1 SGHDN, CDR2 FVKESK. CDR3 residues: CASSQDIGAASYEQYF. The CDR3 bases are TGTGCCAGCAGCCAAGATATAGGGGCAGCCTCCTACGAGCAGTACTTC.

V and J are TRBV29-1 and TRBJ1-1; no definite D call. CDR3 length equals 12 residues. Trimming took off 4 bases at V and 3 bases at J, with 9 bases between the two ends. The V gene's germline CDR1 is SQVTM and CDR2 ANQGSEA. The CDR3 protein is CSVVGQDTEAFF. CDR3 DNA: TGCAGCGTTGTAGGCCAGGACACTGAAGCTTTCTTT.

V gene TRBV15 combines with J gene TRBJ2-5; 9 nucleotides match TRBD2. CDR3 length equals 16 residues. V trimming: 3 bases; J trimming: 1 base; junction bases outside the gene matches: 6. The germline V gene has CDR1 LNHNV and CDR2 YYDKDF (reference sequence). The CDR3 region is CATSRTAGGVQETQYF. The CDR3 DNA reads TGTGCCACCAGCAGGACAGCGGGGGGAGTCCAAGAGACCCAGTACTTC.

V usage is TRBV5-1 and J usage is TRBJ2-7, with 10 bases fitting TRBD1. The CDR3 length is 15 residues. Germline values: CDR1 SGHRS, CDR2 YFSETQ. V was pared by 4 bases and J by 3 bases, with 7 bases of the junction left unmatched. The CDR3 DNA follows: TGCGCCAGCAGCCACCTGGGGACAGGGGACTACGAGCAGTACTTC. Translation gives CASSHLGTGDYEQYF.

There are many counts of this clonotype. The chain is built from TRBV5-1 and TRBJ1-1; no firm D call. There are 11 residues in the CDR3. Germline V gene sequence: CDR1 SGHRS, CDR2 YFSETQ. Between the trimmed V and J ends, which lost 1 base and 8 bases, there was a span of 6 bases. Written as DNA, the CDR3 is TGCGCCAGCAGCTTGAATGACGAAGCTTTCTTT. It is translated as CASSLNDEAFF.

This clonotype was recorded a few times. The chain recombines TRBV6-5 with TRBJ1-2; 10 bases are shared with TRBD1. After removal of 7 bases from V and 6 bases from J, the junction contained 2 bases not matched to a gene. The CDR3 has 12 residues. The germline V gene has CDR1 MNHEY and CDR2 SVGAGI. CDR3 region: CASKGTGDGYTF. The CDR3 nucleotides read TGTGCCAGCAAAGGGACAGGGGATGGCTACACCTTC.

This sequence joins TRBV10-3 and TRBJ2-1; 8 nucleotides align to TRBD1. Germline lookup yields CDR1 ENHRY and CDR2 SYGVKD. The CDR3 is made up of 12 amino acids. With 10 bases clipped from V and 7 bases from J, the junction kept 6 bases outside the gene matches. The CDR3 region has the DNA TGTGCCAGCGATGGACAGGGAAATGAGCAGTTCTTC. Translation: CASDGQGNEQFF.

This clonotype was seen a few times. V gene TRBV6-5 combines with J gene TRBJ2-5; D call uncertain. Trimming shortened V by 5 bases and J by 5 bases, and 12 bases separated the two germline ends. Germline-derived CDR1 and CDR2 are MNHEY and SVGAGI. The CDR3 contains 13 residues. DNA of the CDR3: TGTGCCAGCAGTGGTGAGGTGGGGGAGACCCAGTACTTC. Protein: CASSGEVGETQYF.

CDR3 residues: CASSLQGGATEAFF. For the CDR3, the DNA is TGTGCCAGCAGCTTACAGGGAGGTGCTACTGAAGCTTTCTTT. The rearrangement uses TRBV7-9 and TRBJ1-1; TRBD1 is a possible D gene (5 bases). The V end lost 2 bases, the J end lost 5 bases, and 12 bases lay between the germline ends. This CDR3 is built from 14 residues. Per the germline V gene, CDR1 is SEHNR and CDR2 is FQNEAQ (reference sequence).

The chain recombines TRBV10-3 with TRBJ1-2; TRBD1 matches 9 bases. Germline V gene data show CDR1 as ENHRY and CDR2 as SYGVKD. This CDR3 spans 16 amino acids. V gave up 3 bases and J gave up 4 bases; unmatched junction bases: 9. This chain's CDR3 is CAISDYLRDRAYGYTF. The CDR3 DNA reads as TGTGCCATCAGTGACTACCTCCGGGACAGGGCCTATGGCTACACCTTC.

There are many counts of this clonotype. The chain recombines TRBV2 with TRBJ1-5; no reliable D call. This CDR3 comprises 15 residues. The V and J ends lost 7 bases and 2 bases respectively, with 15 bases between them. In germline, CDR1 is SNHLY, CDR2 FYNNEI. The CDR3, as DNA: TGTGCCAGCATGCGATCCAGTTTTGGCAATCAGCCCCAGCATTTT. This encodes CASMRSSFGNQPQHF.

The chain recombines TRBV29-1 with TRBJ1-2, with D perhaps matching TRBD1 (6 bases). The CDR3 extends over 12 amino acids. With 7 bases removed from V and 1 base from J, the gap between germline ends came to 10 bases. Germline V lookup: CDR1 SQVTM, CDR2 ANQGSEA. CDR3 DNA: TGCAGCGGGACAGTTCGTAACTATGGCTACACCTTC. This codes for CSGTVRNYGYTF.

The table lists this clonotype with many counts. The J gene is TRBJ1-2, the V gene TRBV9, with D hard to call. CDR1 is SGDLS, CDR2 YYNGEE, per germline. V was cut by 0 bases and J by 2 bases, with 8 bases left in between. CDR3 length: 14 residues. This CDR3 is CASSVEPENYGYTF. The CDR3, as DNA: TGTGCCAGCAGCGTAGAGCCGGAAAACTATGGCTACACCTTC.

Ten or more counts support this clonotype. The V and J genes are TRBV19 and TRBJ1-5; 8 bases line up with TRBD1. Germline CDR1 and CDR2: LNHDA and SQIVND (reference sequence). Trimming took 4 bases from V and 7 from J; bases not matched to a gene: 9. This CDR3 has 15 residues. CDR3 bases: TGTGCCAGTAGTAACCAAGGACAGGGACAACAGCCCCAGCATTTT. Its protein is CASSNQGQGQQPQHF.

In DNA, the CDR3 is TGCAGTGCAGGAGGGGGTCTTGGAGAGACCCAGTACTTC. Translation: CSAGGGLGETQYF. The chain joins TRBV20-1 to TRBJ2-5; D may correspond to TRBD1 or TRBD2 (6 bases each). Looked up from germline, CDR1 is DFQATT and CDR2 is SNEGSKA (reference sequence). The CDR3 contains 13 residues. Trimming took 6 bases from V and 4 from J, leaving 15 bases between them.

The V and J genes are TRBV21-1 and TRBJ1-4; the D segment call TRBD1 is taken from the table without a DNA check. TRBV21-1 is a pseudogene locus. The CDR3 is 14 amino acids. CDR3 region: CASSRRGSGEKLFF. In nucleotides, the CDR3 is TGTGCCAGCAGCAGGAGGGGGTCGGGAGAAAAACTGTTTTTT.

This chain joins TRBV9 and TRBJ1-6, with TRBD1 matching over 8 bases. The CDR3 contains 15 residues. Per germline, CDR1 SGDLS and CDR2 YYNGEE. V was clipped by 8 bases and J by 6 bases; unmatched bases: 10. The CDR3 here is CASSLTGVGNSPLHF. The CDR3 coding sequence is TGTGCCAGTAGTTTGACAGGGGTAGGTAATTCACCCCTCCACTTT.

V usage is TRBV19 and J usage is TRBJ1-1, with D tentatively TRBD1 (6 bases). V lost 6 bases, J lost 0 bases, and 20 bases lay in between. Germline CDR1 and CDR2: LNHDA and SQIVND (reference sequence). The CDR3 runs 17 residues. CDR3 in amino acids: CASRQNTPGQMNTEAFF. CDR3 DNA sequence: TGTGCCAGTAGACAGAATACCCCGGGACAAATGAACACTGAAGCTTTCTTT.

V and J are TRBV7-9 and TRBJ1-1; D gene uncertain. Trimming stripped 5 bases from V and 11 bases from J, with 21 bases between. CDR1 SEHNR and CDR2 FQNEAQ come from the germline V gene (reference sequence). The CDR3 covers 14 residues. The CDR3: CASSLARGQPLAFF. In nucleotides, the CDR3 is TGTGCCAGCAGCCTTGCCCGCGGTCAGCCCCTGGCTTTCTTT.

This chain uses TRBV24-1 with TRBJ2-7, with TRBD1 as a possible D gene (5 bases). V was cut by 6 bases and J by 3 bases, with 14 bases left in between. The CDR3 has 14 residues. CDR1 and CDR2 from the germline V gene are KGHDR and SFDVKD. CDR3 nucleotide sequence: TGTGCCACCAGTAGTATCAGCCAGGGCTACGAGCAGTACTTC. Translating gives CATSSISQGYEQYF.